One T cell receptor (beta chain) is described in this entry. The antigen is unknown. Trimming removed 0 bases at V and 6 bases at J, with 9 bases between. CDR3 length: 14 amino acids. Germline CDR1 SGHDN, CDR2 FVKESK. This record belongs to a study of cytomegalovirus exposure and HLA in healthy donors. Study-wide findings and caveats: The authors judged a highly shared variant cluster likely a sequencing artifact. It was reported that the classifier diagnosed cytomegalovirus status with high specificity and sensitivity in both the original and validation cohorts. According to the study, some 160 TCR beta chains were cytomegalovirus-associated. Under in vitro conditions, three CMV-associated chains were confirmed as specific for CMV antigens.

The primer mix had 60 Vbeta and 13 Jbeta primers. The repertoire was sequenced with immunoSEQ multiplex PCR; TCRdb's copy has only in-frame clones and lacks some. The sample table includes about 40,000 clones. This chain uses TRBV14 with TRBJ1-5, with D uncertain. What was sequenced was PBMCs. The sequence was obtained from a male donor in good health and CMV-seronegative. This CDR3 is CASSQEGRGQPQHF. CDR3 sequence (DNA): TGTGCCAGCAGCCAAGAGGGTCGGGGTCAGCCCCAGCATTTT. Using reference TRBV14 and TRBJ1-5 for the parts outside the CDR3, the full variable domain is EAGVTQFPSHSVIEKGQTVTLRCDPISGHDNLYWYRRVMGKEIKFLLHFVKESKQDESGMPNNRFLAERTGGTYSTLKVQPAELEDSGVYFCASSQEGRGQPQHFGDGTRLSIL.